This T cell receptor (beta chain) was obtained from a study of identical twins. This CDR3 region has 11 residues. Trimming cost V 1 base and J 13 bases, with 10 bases left between them. The V gene's germline CDR1 is MGHDK and CDR2 SYGVNS. TCRdb reprocessed the 5' RACE reads with MiXCR, giving one entry per CDR3 protein. The table records 310,000 or so distinct CDR3 sequences, roughly 8.6% of them present only once. The table lists this clonotype with a few counts. Its matching antigen is unknown. Study results and limitations: Zero-insertion findings could be partly confounded by invariant cells (MAIT and iNKT cells). Where beta out-of-frame sequences were concerned, excess twin sharing was weaker. Findings depended on cross-sectional statistics rather than tracking the same donors.

These data were also reused for a study on yellow fever vaccine responses in identical twins.

The V gene is TRBV25-1, the J gene TRBJ2-5; D uncertain. The TCR comes from a woman aged 18-29 years in good health. Specimen: memory (CD45RO+) T cells sorted from blood. The CDR3 spells CASSESGPRYF. CDR3 in DNA: TGTGCCAGCAGTGAATCCGGGCCAAGGTACTTC.